One and the same sample provided the 17 T cell receptor beta chains below, sequenced in a study of blood T cell repertoires in COVID-19. Method: immunoSEQ multiplex PCR; TCRdb's copy keeps in-frame clones and lacks some. This sample carries more than 150,000 clones, roughly 79% of them seen once, and the ten largest clones take 26%. Sequenced material: peripheral blood. Receptor source: an older woman with acute or convalescent COVID-19.

This clone was counted once. The germline gene is not matched at one end of the junction; a read error may be the cause. CDR3 residues: CSARGGGRSDF. The CDR3 DNA is TGCAGTGCTAGAGGCGGCGGGCGTTCTGACTTC. The chain joins TRBV20-1 to TRBJ1-2; D gene unclear. CDR1 and CDR2 (germline): DFQATT, SNEGSKA (reference sequence). This CDR3 region has 11 residues.

This chain joins TRBV6-1 and TRBJ1-5; D perhaps matches TRBD1 (6 bases). The germline gives CDR1 MNHNS, CDR2 SASEGT. Trimming took off 6 bases at V and 6 bases at J, with 21 bases between the two ends. The CDR3 loop spans 16 amino acids. The CDR3 DNA reads as TGTGCCAGCAGAGAACTTGGAGGGGGGGTTAGTCAGCCCCAGCATTTT. Protein product: CASRELGGGVSQPQHF.

This chain links TRBV11-3 with TRBJ2-5; D perhaps matches TRBD2 (6 bases). This CDR3 spans 15 amino acids. V lost 1 base and J lost 1, with 10 bases in between. Germline CDR1 reads SGHNT; CDR2 reads YENEEA. Here the CDR3 reads CASSLGFGGQETQYF. CDR3 nucleotides: TGTGCCAGCAGCTTAGGATTCGGGGGCCAAGAGACCCAGTACTTC.

CDR3 residues: CASRGAGNSYEQYF. CDR3 nucleotide sequence: TGTGCCAGCAGAGGGGCGGGAAACTCCTACGAGCAGTACTTC. The chain joins TRBV27 to TRBJ2-7, with a possible D match to TRBD2 (6 bases). There are 14 residues in the CDR3. CDR1 MNHEY and CDR2 SMNVEV come from the germline V gene (reference sequence). V was trimmed by 6 bases and J by 0 bases, leaving 12 bases between them.

The chain joins TRBV27 to TRBJ2-7; the match to TRBD2 covers 8 bases. V was clipped by 5 bases and J by 6 bases; unmatched bases: 15. CDR1 is MNHEY, CDR2 SMNVEV, per germline (reference sequence). The CDR3 contains 16 residues. The CDR3 DNA reads TGTGCCAGCAGTCCCCTAGCGGGCCCCCTGCGACCCGAGCAGTACTTC. Amino acids: CASSPLAGPLRPEQYF.

By share, this clone counts as medium-sized. The chain joins TRBV2 to TRBJ1-3, with a possible D match to TRBD1 (5 bases). The germline CDR1 and CDR2 sequences are SNHLY and FYNNEI. With 4 bases removed from V and 0 bases from J, the gap between germline ends came to 13 bases. The CDR3 covers 16 residues. The CDR3 reads CASSGGRTFSGNTIYF. As DNA, the CDR3 is TGTGCCAGCAGTGGGGGCAGGACCTTCTCTGGAAACACCATATATTTT. Supplemented by reference TRBV2 and TRBJ1-3, the full variable domain reads EPEVTQTPSHQVTQMGQEVILRCVPISNHLYFYWYRQILGQKVEFLVSFYNNEISEKSEIFDDQFSVERPDGSNFTLKIRSTKLEDSAMYFCASSGGRTFSGNTIYFGEGSWLTVV.

The chain links TRBV9 to TRBJ1-3; tentatively, D is TRBD1 (6 bases). Germline values: CDR1 SGDLS, CDR2 YYNGEE. This CDR3 has 17 residues. The V and J ends lost 4 bases and 0 bases respectively, with 17 bases between them. The CDR3, as DNA: TGTGCCAGCAGCTCCTCAGGGGTTGGGTACTCTGGAAACACCATATATTTT. Protein product: CASSSSGVGYSGNTIYF.

This clone was observed a handful of times. The genes are TRBV7-8 and TRBJ1-5; weak D call: TRBD1 (5 bases). The V end was cut by 5 bases, the J end by 3 bases, with 14 bases between. The CDR3 consists of 15 residues. Germline CDR1 is SGHVS and CDR2 is FQNEAQ. The CDR3 nucleotides are TGTGCCAGCAGCAGAACAGGTACCCCCAATCAGCCCCAGCATTTT. Protein product: CASSRTGTPNQPQHF. The full variable domain, rest sourced from reference TRBV7-8 and TRBJ1-5, is GAGVSQSPRYKVAKRGQDVALRCDPISGHVSLFWYQQALGQGPEFLTYFQNEAQLDKSGLPSDRFFAERPEGSVSTLKIQRTQQEDSAVYLCASSRTGTPNQPQHFGDGTRLSIL.

This rearrangement joins TRBV12-3 or TRBV12-4 to TRBJ2-7; D is possibly TRBD1 (6 bases). Trimming cost V 5 bases and J 6 bases, with 14 bases left between them. The length of the CDR3 is 13 residues. The CDR3 sequence is CASSATGLGEQYF. CDR3 nucleotides: TGTGCCAGCAGTGCCACAGGGTTGGGCGAGCAGTACTTC.

The chain uses TRBV4-1 and TRBJ2-5; weak D call: TRBD2 (7 bases). This CDR3 is built from 18 residues. The ends were cut back, 0 bases at V and 4 bases at J, with 21 bases in the middle. Germline values: CDR1 MGHRA, CDR2 YSYEKL. The CDR3 reads CASSQEVGGEVVRETQYF. As DNA, the CDR3 is TGCGCCAGCAGCCAAGAAGTAGGGGGGGAGGTGGTAAGAGAGACCCAGTACTTC.

The CDR3 spells CSASTQGASEAFF. CDR3 DNA sequence: TGCAGTGCTAGTACGCAGGGGGCGAGTGAAGCTTTCTTT. V gene TRBV20-1 combines with J gene TRBJ1-1; TRBD1 matches 8 bases. The V gene end was trimmed by 3 bases and the J gene end by 7 bases; junction bases not matched to a gene: 7. CDR1 is DFQATT, CDR2 SNEGSKA, per germline (reference sequence). The CDR3 consists of 13 residues.

This chain joins TRBV12-3 or TRBV12-4 and TRBJ2-1; 7 bases match TRBD2. Losses at the gene ends were 8 bases for V and 7 bases for J; bases not matched to a gene: 2. The CDR3 is 11 amino acids. DNA of the CDR3: TGTGCCAGCGGGACTATAAATGAGCAGTTCTTC. It yields the protein CASGTINEQFF.

The chain recombines TRBV2 with TRBJ2-5; the match to TRBD2 covers 8 bases. Trimming took 5 bases from V and 4 from J; bases not matched to a gene: 9. The CDR3 is 15 amino acids. Germline V lookup: CDR1 SNHLY, CDR2 FYNNEI. Written as DNA, the CDR3 is TGTGCCAGCAGTCCTACCGGACTAGCAGGAGAGACCCAGTACTTC. As protein: CASSPTGLAGETQYF.

The chain joins TRBV6-1 to TRBJ2-7; 7 nucleotides match TRBD1. The CDR3 has 14 residues. Per the germline V gene, CDR1 is MNHNS and CDR2 is SASEGT. V lost 3 bases to trimming and J lost 2 bases; unmatched junction nucleotides: 4. The CDR3 protein is CASSENRGPYEQYF. DNA of the CDR3: TGTGCCAGCAGTGAGAACAGGGGCCCCTACGAGCAGTACTTC.

In its sample, this clone was seen once. The genes are TRBV3-1 (or the pseudogene TRBV3-2) and TRBJ2-2, with a weak D call TRBD1 (6 bases). The V and J ends lost 4 bases and 2 bases respectively, with 11 bases between them. The germline CDR1 and CDR2 sequences are LGHDT and YNNKEL (reference sequence). The CDR3 sequence is 15 residues long. The CDR3 spells CASSPGTHNTGELFF. The CDR3 region has the DNA TGTGCCAGCAGCCCCGGGACACACAACACCGGGGAGCTGTTTTTT.

The rearrangement links TRBV7-9 to TRBJ1-2, with 9 bases identical to TRBD1. V lost 5 bases to trimming and J lost 8 bases; unmatched junction nucleotides: 9. Germline values: CDR1 SEHNR, CDR2 FQNEAQ (reference sequence). The CDR3 covers 14 residues. The DNA of the CDR3 is TGTGCCAGCAGCCCACCCGGGACAGGGTACGGCTACACCTTC. Translated, it gives CASSPPGTGYGYTF.

Turning to this clone: This same CDR3 is encoded by further DNA sequences in the sample. The chain links TRBV7-2 to TRBJ1-1; possibly TRBD1 for D (6 bases). The CDR3 consists of 13 residues. With 5 bases removed from V and 2 bases from J, the gap between germline ends came to 9 bases. From germline, CDR1 is SGHTA and CDR2 FQGNSA. This chain's CDR3 is CASSLQGNTEAFF. CDR3 nucleotides: TGTGCCAGCAGCCTACAGGGAAACACTGAAGCTTTCTTT.